Shown below are 27 T cell receptor beta chains from a single sample sequenced in a study of blood T cell repertoires in COVID-19. This table comes from immunoSEQ multiplex PCR, and its TCRdb copy is limited to in-frame clones, with some not included. The sample contains hundreds of thousands of clones, approximately 83% of which appear only once. Sequenced input: peripheral blood. The origin of the receptors is an elderly woman with acute or convalescent COVID-19.

The gene calls are TRBV18 and TRBJ2-5, with TRBD1 matching 10 bases. The V gene's germline CDR1 is KGHSH and CDR2 LQKENI. V lost 5 bases to trimming and J lost 2 bases; unmatched junction nucleotides: 2. The CDR3 totals 14 residues. CDR3 in amino acids: CASSLDRGQETQYF. In nucleotides, the CDR3 is TGTGCCAGCTCATTGGACAGGGGGCAAGAGACCCAGTACTTC.

The chain carries TRBV7-9 and TRBJ1-3, with 8 bases that match TRBD1. Germline V gene lookup returns CDR1 SEHNR and CDR2 FQNEAQ (reference sequence). J lost 2 bases, V lost 2 bases, and 2 bases had no gene match. This CDR3 contains 15 residues. The DNA for the CDR3 is TGTGCCAGCAGCTTACTGGGACAGGCTGGAAACACCATATATTTT. It specifies CASSLLGQAGNTIYF.

This rearrangement joins TRBV7-2 to TRBJ1-2; 7 bases are a match to TRBD1. With V trimmed by 0 bases and J by 7 bases, 2 bases remained unmatched. The CDR3 has 13 amino acids. The germline V gene has CDR1 SGHTA and CDR2 FQGNSA. CDR3 DNA: TGTGCCAGCAGCTTAGCCCAGGGGGGTGGCTACACCTTC. As protein: CASSLAQGGGYTF. Drawing the rest from reference TRBV7-2 and TRBJ1-2, the complete variable domain is GAGVSQSPSNKVTEKGKDVELRCDPISGHTALYWYRQSLGQGLEFLIYFQGNSAPDKSGLPSDRFSAERTGGSVSTLTIQRTQQEDSAVYLCASSLAQGGGYTFGSGTRLTVV.

The chain has TRBV5-4 and TRBJ2-4; TRBD2 might be the D (7 bases). CDR3 length: 17 residues. CDR1 and CDR2 (germline): SGHNT, YYREEE (reference sequence). The V end was cut by 4 bases, the J end by 3 bases, with 20 bases between. CDR3 protein: CASSKEGGGVGKNIQYF. DNA of the CDR3: TGTGCCAGCAGCAAGGAGGGGGGGGGCGTTGGCAAAAACATTCAGTACTTC.

The rearrangement links TRBV5-1 to TRBJ2-2; no definite D call. From germline, CDR1 is SGHRS and CDR2 YFSETQ. Trimming removed 2 bases from V and 0 bases from J, with 5 bases in between. This CDR3 contains 14 residues. CDR3 nucleotides: TGCGCCAGCAGCTTTACAGCGAACACCGGGGAGCTGTTTTTT. Residues: CASSFTANTGELFF.

V and J are TRBV7-9 and TRBJ2-7, with 8 bases fitting TRBD1. This CDR3 region has 16 residues. The V gene's germline CDR1 is SEHNR and CDR2 FQNEAQ (reference sequence). Trimming cost V 4 bases and J 3 bases; bases outside gene matches: 11. This chain's CDR3 is CASSSWARQGIYEQYF. DNA for the CDR3: TGTGCCAGCAGCTCCTGGGCGAGACAGGGGATCTACGAGCAGTACTTC. Drawing the rest from reference TRBV7-9 and TRBJ2-7, the complete variable domain is DTGVSQNPRHKITKRGQNVTFRCDPISEHNRLYWYRQTLGQGPEFLTYFQNEAQLEKSRLLSDRFSAERPKGSFSTLEIQRTEQGDSAMYLCASSSWARQGIYEQYFGPGTRLTVT.

V and J are TRBV19 and TRBJ1-5, with D perhaps matching TRBD1 (6 bases). Trimming shortened V by 11 bases and J by 6 bases, and 14 bases separated the two germline ends. The CDR3 extends over 12 amino acids. Germline V gene data show CDR1 as LNHDA and CDR2 as SQIVND (reference sequence). CDR3 coding DNA: TGTGCCGCGGGGGGCAGCGGTCAGCCCCAGCATTTT. Amino acids: CAAGGSGQPQHF.

V usage is TRBV5-6 and J usage is TRBJ1-5; no clear D gene. This CDR3 region has 12 residues. With 4 bases removed from V and 6 bases from J, the gap between germline ends came to 8 bases. Germline V CDR1 and CDR2: SGHDT, YYEEEE. Written as DNA, the CDR3 is TGTGCCAGCAGCAGAGGCCCTCAGCCCCAGCATTTT. This codes for CASSRGPQPQHF.

J is TRBJ1-4 and V is TRBV6-5; D is undetermined. V lost 0 bases and J lost 3, with 8 bases in between. There are 15 residues in the CDR3. Germline V gives CDR1 MNHEY, CDR2 SVGAGI. CDR3 residues: CASSYSRTANEKLFF. The DNA for the CDR3 is TGTGCCAGCAGTTACTCAAGGACTGCTAATGAAAAACTGTTTTTT.

The genes are TRBV7-6 and TRBJ1-4; D might be TRBD1 (6 bases). CDR3 length: 16 residues. With 5 bases removed from V and 3 bases from J, the gap between germline ends came to 16 bases. Looked up from germline, CDR1 is SGHVS and CDR2 is FNYEAQ. CDR3 nucleotide sequence: TGTGCCAGCAGCCCGGAACAGGGTTACTCTAATGAAAAACTGTTTTTT. It yields the protein CASSPEQGYSNEKLFF.

This chain connects TRBV2 to TRBJ1-5; no definite D call. V shed 4 bases and J shed 9 bases, with 16 bases lying between them. CDR1 SNHLY and CDR2 FYNNEI come from the germline V gene. CDR3 length equals 14 residues. CDR3 sequence: CASSAQLPPLPQHF. CDR3 bases: TGTGCCAGCAGTGCACAGCTGCCGCCTTTGCCCCAGCATTTT. The variable domain in full, completed from reference TRBV2 and TRBJ1-5, reads EPEVTQTPSHQVTQMGQEVILRCVPISNHLYFYWYRQILGQKVEFLVSFYNNEISEKSEIFDDQFSVERPDGSNFTLKIRSTKLEDSAMYFCASSAQLPPLPQHFGDGTRLSIL.

There are a few counts of this clone. The V call is TRBV5-4, the J call TRBJ2-1; no definite D call. CDR1 is SGHNT, CDR2 YYREEE, per germline (reference sequence). V was cut by 2 bases and J by 5 bases, with 5 bases left in between. The CDR3 contains 12 residues. CDR3 nucleotides: TGTGCCAGCAGCTTCACAAACAATGAGCAGTTCTTC. This encodes CASSFTNNEQFF.

The gene calls are TRBV6-1 and TRBJ1-5; 8 bases align to TRBD1. Trimming removed 2 bases from V and 0 bases from J; junction bases left unmatched: 3. This CDR3 is 16 amino acids long. Looked up from germline, CDR1 is MNHNS and CDR2 is SASEGT. This CDR3 reads CASSERTGFSNQPQHF. CDR3 nucleotide sequence: TGTGCCAGCAGTGAAAGGACAGGGTTTAGCAATCAGCCCCAGCATTTT.

The chain employs TRBV7-9 and TRBJ1-1; D call uncertain. There are 13 residues in the CDR3. Germline assignment: CDR1 SEHNR and CDR2 FQNEAQ (reference sequence). The ends were cut back, 4 bases at V and 4 bases at J, with 10 bases in the middle. CDR3 DNA sequence: TGTGCCAGCAGCTCCTACCTAGGCACTGAAGCTTTCTTT. It encodes CASSSYLGTEAFF.

The chain carries TRBV5-1 and TRBJ2-7, with TRBD1 identical over 9 bases. V was pared by 1 base and J by 7 bases, with 9 bases of the junction left unmatched. The CDR3 runs to 15 residues. Germline-derived CDR1 and CDR2 are SGHRS and YFSETQ. The CDR3 loop is CASSLLDRGAREQYF. The CDR3 DNA is TGCGCCAGCAGCTTGTTGGACAGGGGAGCGAGGGAGCAGTACTTC.

The chain joins TRBV5-1 to TRBJ2-3; the match to TRBD2 covers 9 bases. Germline-derived CDR1 and CDR2 are SGHRS and YFSETQ. V lost 4 bases to trimming and J lost 3 bases; unmatched junction nucleotides: 18. CDR3 length: 19 amino acids. CDR3 DNA sequence: TGCGCCAGCAGCCTCCGTACAGGAGGGACTAGCCAGGCTACAGATACGCAGTATTTT. Its protein product is CASSLRTGGTSQATDTQYF.

Regarding this clone: One junction end does not reproduce the germline sequence, and a read error may be involved. The J gene is TRBJ2-2, the V gene TRBV7-7; 9 bases map to TRBD1. The CDR3 contains 15 residues. The V gene's germline CDR1 is SSHAT and CDR2 FNYEAQ (reference sequence). The CDR3 region has the DNA TGTGCTAGCAGTCCGGACAGGGGATCGTTCGGGGAGCTGTTTTTT. As protein: CASSPDRGSFGELFF.

This clone was counted a single time. V gene TRBV14 combines with J gene TRBJ2-1, with D possibly matching TRBD1 (7 bases). The CDR3 covers 14 residues. Germline CDR1 is SGHDN and CDR2 is FVKESK. Trimming took 4 bases from V and 8 from J, leaving 15 bases between them. The CDR3 sequence is CASSPERRGHEQFF. The CDR3 bases are TGTGCCAGCAGCCCCGAAAGGAGGGGGCATGAGCAGTTCTTC.

Here the CDR3 DNA reads TGTGCCAGCAGTGACTCCGCCGGGACAGGGAGCACTGAAGCTTTCTTT. This translates into CASSDSAGTGSTEAFF. The chain carries TRBV6-4 and TRBJ1-1; 9 bases match TRBD1. Germline V gene lookup returns CDR1 MRHNA and CDR2 SNTAGT. Trimming cost V 0 bases and J 4 bases; bases outside gene matches: 6. There are 16 residues in the CDR3.

V and J are TRBV4-1 and TRBJ1-1; 7 nucleotides align to TRBD1. The junction had 3 bases not matched to a gene; V was cut back by 3 bases and J by 5 bases. The CDR3 loop spans 13 amino acids. Germline V gene data show CDR1 as MGHRA and CDR2 as YSYEKL. CDR3 loop: CASSQDRWTEAFF. DNA of the CDR3: TGCGCCAGCAGCCAGGACAGGTGGACTGAAGCTTTCTTT.

The chain joins TRBV7-2 to TRBJ1-1, with 8 bases lining up with TRBD1. Germline CDR1 and CDR2: SGHTA and FQGNSA. This CDR3 has 15 amino acids. Trimming took 2 bases from V and 5 from J; bases not matched to a gene: 7. CDR3 nucleotides: TGTGCCAGCAGCTTAATCAGGGGGCTTGGGACTGAAGCTTTCTTT. It translates to CASSLIRGLGTEAFF. Full variable domain (outside the CDR3, taken from reference TRBV7-2 and TRBJ1-1): GAGVSQSPSNKVTEKGKDVELRCDPISGHTALYWYRQSLGQGLEFLIYFQGNSAPDKSGLPSDRFSAERTGGSVSTLTIQRTQQEDSAVYLCASSLIRGLGTEAFFGQGTRLTVV.

The chain uses TRBV10-3 and TRBJ2-3, with a possible D match to TRBD1 (6 bases). The V end lost 10 bases, the J end lost 3 bases, and 14 bases lay between the germline ends. This CDR3 is built from 13 residues. Germline CDR1 and CDR2: ENHRY and SYGVKD. This chain's CDR3 is CATTGSVTDTQYF. CDR3 nucleotides: TGTGCCACCACAGGGTCCGTAACAGATACGCAGTATTTT.

The V gene is TRBV27, the J gene TRBJ2-3, with a weak D call TRBD1 (7 bases). Germline lookup yields CDR1 MNHEY and CDR2 SMNVEV (reference sequence). This CDR3 contains 23 residues. V was trimmed by 0 bases and J by 6 bases, leaving 37 bases between them. This chain's CDR3 is CASSLSPLFLSRRNQGGGDTQYF. Here the CDR3 DNA reads TGTGCCAGCAGTTTATCCCCTCTTTTTCTATCCCGTCGGAACCAGGGGGGCGGGGATACGCAGTATTTT.

The chain links TRBV9 to TRBJ1-2, with 7 positions matching TRBD1. V trimming: 0 bases; J trimming: 4 bases; junction bases outside the gene matches: 6. The germline gives CDR1 SGDLS, CDR2 YYNGEE. The CDR3 runs 15 residues. The CDR3 protein is CASSVDLGGSYGYTF. DNA of the CDR3: TGTGCCAGCAGCGTAGACCTAGGGGGCTCCTATGGCTACACCTTC.

The chain employs TRBV19 and TRBJ1-1, with TRBD1 as a possible D gene (5 bases). The CDR3 contains 13 residues. Germline values: CDR1 LNHDA, CDR2 SQIVND (reference sequence). The germline V and J ends were trimmed by 6 bases and 0 bases, with 8 bases remaining between them. CDR3 nucleotides: TGTGCCAGTAGGGGGCTTATGAACACTGAAGCTTTCTTT. Protein sequence: CASRGLMNTEAFF.

The DNA for the CDR3 is TGTGCCAGCACCACCCTTGGGGGACAGGGTGGTTCACCCCTCCACTTT. This translates into CASTTLGGQGGSPLHF. The chain links TRBV2 to TRBJ1-6, with TRBD1 identical over 9 bases. V trimming: 7 bases; J trimming: 9 bases; junction bases outside the gene matches: 13. This CDR3 is built from 16 residues. In germline, CDR1 is SNHLY, CDR2 FYNNEI.

This chain uses TRBV10-3 with TRBJ1-2, with D possibly being TRBD1 (5 bases). The CDR3 has 14 amino acids. Looked up from germline, CDR1 is ENHRY and CDR2 is SYGVKD. Trimming took off 3 bases at V and 4 bases at J, with 12 bases between the two ends. The CDR3 DNA reads TGTGCCATCAGTGACCCGGGACTCCGCTATGGCTACACCTTC. Protein sequence: CAISDPGLRYGYTF.